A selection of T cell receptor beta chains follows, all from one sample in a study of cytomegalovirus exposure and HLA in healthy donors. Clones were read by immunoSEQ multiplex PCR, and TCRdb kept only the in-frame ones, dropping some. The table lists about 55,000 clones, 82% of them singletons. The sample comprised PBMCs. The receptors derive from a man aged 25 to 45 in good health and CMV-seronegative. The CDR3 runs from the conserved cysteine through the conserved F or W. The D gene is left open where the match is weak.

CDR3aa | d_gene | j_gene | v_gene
CASSLAGQLGSPLHF | - | TRBJ1-6 | TRBV7-2
CAITPGQGVGQYF | - | TRBJ2-7 | TRBV10-3
CASSLGTGVTEAFF | - | TRBJ1-1 | TRBV5-1
CASGTSGGFNEQFF | TRBD2 | TRBJ2-1 | TRBV7-9
CASSSHRGGLYTEAFF | TRBD1 | TRBJ1-1 | TRBV6-5
CASSPSEGRTYEQYF | - | TRBJ2-7 | TRBV7-6
CASSPTRSGELFF | - | TRBJ2-2 | TRBV6-5
CAATGLWPQHF | - | TRBJ1-5 | TRBV11-2
CASSPQGREKLFF | - | TRBJ1-4 | TRBV18
CSARDRETQYF | - | TRBJ2-5 | TRBV20-1
CASSPRQASYEQYF | - | TRBJ2-7 | TRBV5-1
CASSLYPGGFHNEQFF | TRBD1 | TRBJ2-1 | TRBV27
CASSLAGRANEQFF | - | TRBJ2-1 | TRBV7-6
CASSAMWAGNTEAFF | - | TRBJ1-1 | TRBV4-3
CASSLGVGQGQETQYF | TRBD1 | TRBJ2-5 | TRBV7-2
CASSPSGTGELYEQYF | TRBD1 | TRBJ2-7 | TRBV4-3
CAWTGPTIYNEQFF | - | TRBJ2-1 | TRBV30